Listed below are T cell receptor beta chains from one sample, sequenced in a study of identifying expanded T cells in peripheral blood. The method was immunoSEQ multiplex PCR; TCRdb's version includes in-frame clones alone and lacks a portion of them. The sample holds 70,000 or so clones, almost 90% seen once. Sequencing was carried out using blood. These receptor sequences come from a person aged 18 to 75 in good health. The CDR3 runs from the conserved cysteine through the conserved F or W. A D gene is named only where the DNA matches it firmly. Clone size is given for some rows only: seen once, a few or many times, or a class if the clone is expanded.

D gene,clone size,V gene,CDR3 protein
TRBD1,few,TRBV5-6,CASSPGPAGGTGELFF
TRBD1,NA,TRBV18,CASSTQQGDIGYTF
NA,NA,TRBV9,CASSAYHGGGQQFF
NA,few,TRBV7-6,CASSFSPRGGISNEQFF
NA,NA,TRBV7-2,CASSPLRRAEGGVEQFF
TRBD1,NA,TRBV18,CASSPPRQGYNEKLFF
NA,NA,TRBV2,CASNEAQYGYTF
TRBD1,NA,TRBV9,CASSAGTGNYYEQYF
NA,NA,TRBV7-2,CASSEQWGGKAFF
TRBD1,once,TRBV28,CATTGGSQGAEQFF
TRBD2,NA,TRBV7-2,CASSLTSGGASSYNEQFF
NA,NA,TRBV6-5,CASSYDPGANVLTF
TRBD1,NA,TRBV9,CASTRGGRAYNEQFF
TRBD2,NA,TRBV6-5,CASSLFAGETYEQYF
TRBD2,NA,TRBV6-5,CASSSNSGGGQETQYF
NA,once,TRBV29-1,CSVEHSFNYGYTF
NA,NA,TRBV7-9,CASSLGGAGNTIYF
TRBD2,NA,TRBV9,CASSVSGISYNEQFF
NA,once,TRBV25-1,CASSGPFEETQYF
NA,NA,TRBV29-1,CSVVIPGQGRTSGAYEQYF
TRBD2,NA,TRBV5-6,CASSLSGGVTDTQYF
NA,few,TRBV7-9,CASSLQGGQPQHF
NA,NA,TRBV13,CASSFGDSQYF
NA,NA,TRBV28,CASSPLGQAGLQYF
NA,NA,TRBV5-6,CASSLSSLSSGNTIYF
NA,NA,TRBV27,CASTPGDGSYEQYF
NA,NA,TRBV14,CASSQDSGAASYGYTF
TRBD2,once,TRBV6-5,CASSYSRGVTGELFF
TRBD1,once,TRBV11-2,CASRADRGHGELFF
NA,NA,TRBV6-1,CASSAGRTSGNTIYF
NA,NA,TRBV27,CASSNPRGTEAFF
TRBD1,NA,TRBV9,CASNPEGQIYNEQFF
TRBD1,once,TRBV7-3,CASSSDRVGHEQFF
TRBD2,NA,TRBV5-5,CASSASGTSGSIQYF
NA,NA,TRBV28,CASGGGYGYTF
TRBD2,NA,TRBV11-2,CASSLLPDLAELYNEQFF
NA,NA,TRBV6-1,CASSEALLRLGAREQYF
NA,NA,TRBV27,CASSLSPGTTYEQYF
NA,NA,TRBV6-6,CASTRTGFIGYTF
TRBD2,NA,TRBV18,CASSSGGRGRNEQYF
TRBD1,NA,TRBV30,CAWTYRGDYGYTF
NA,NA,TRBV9,CASSVVPGDGNTIYF
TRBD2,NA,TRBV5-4,CASSLTSGGYNEQFF
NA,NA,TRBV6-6,CASSYAGGYGYTF
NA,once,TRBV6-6,CASSYVDTMNQPQHF
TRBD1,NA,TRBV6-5,CASSYFGTGDSYEQYF
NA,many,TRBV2,CASNYPGHQPQHF
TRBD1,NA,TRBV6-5,CASSYWDRGFGNTIYF
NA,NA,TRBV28,CASRGHQEFETQYF
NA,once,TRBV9,CASSVDEGTSTDTQYF
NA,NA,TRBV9,CASSSRAFNEQFF
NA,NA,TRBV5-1,CASSPLQGANYGYTF
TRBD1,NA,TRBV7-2,CASSFGTGYDTQYF
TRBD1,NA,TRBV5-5,CASSFRDREFYGYTF
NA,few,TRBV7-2,CASSLGTYGYTF
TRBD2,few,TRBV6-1,CASSDLAGEDTGELFF
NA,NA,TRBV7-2,CASSLATVSTDTQYF